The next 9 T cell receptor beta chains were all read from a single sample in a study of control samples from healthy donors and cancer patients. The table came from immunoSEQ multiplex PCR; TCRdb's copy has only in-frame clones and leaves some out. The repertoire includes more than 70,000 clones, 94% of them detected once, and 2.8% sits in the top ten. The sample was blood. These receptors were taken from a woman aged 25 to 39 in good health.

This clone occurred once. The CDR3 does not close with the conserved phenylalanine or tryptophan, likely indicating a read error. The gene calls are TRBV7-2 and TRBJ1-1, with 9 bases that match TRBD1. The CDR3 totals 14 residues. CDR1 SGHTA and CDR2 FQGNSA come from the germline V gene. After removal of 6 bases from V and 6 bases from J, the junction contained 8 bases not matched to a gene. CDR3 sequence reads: CASRVQGAVAEAFL. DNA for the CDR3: TGTGCCAGCAGGGTACAGGGGGCGGTGGCTGAAGCTTTCCTT.

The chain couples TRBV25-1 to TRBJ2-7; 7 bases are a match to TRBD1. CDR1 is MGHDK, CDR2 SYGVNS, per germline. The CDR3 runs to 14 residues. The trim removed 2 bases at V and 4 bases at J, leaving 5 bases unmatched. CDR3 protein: CASSEPGGGYEQYF. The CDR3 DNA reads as TGTGCCAGCAGTGAACCAGGGGGTGGGTACGAGCAGTACTTC.

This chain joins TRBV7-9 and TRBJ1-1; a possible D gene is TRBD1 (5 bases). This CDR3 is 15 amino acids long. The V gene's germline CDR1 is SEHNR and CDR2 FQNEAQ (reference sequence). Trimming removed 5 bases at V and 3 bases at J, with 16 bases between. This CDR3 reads CASSKSQGSDTEAFF. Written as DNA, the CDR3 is TGTGCCAGCAGCAAGTCCCAGGGCTCGGACACTGAAGCTTTCTTT.

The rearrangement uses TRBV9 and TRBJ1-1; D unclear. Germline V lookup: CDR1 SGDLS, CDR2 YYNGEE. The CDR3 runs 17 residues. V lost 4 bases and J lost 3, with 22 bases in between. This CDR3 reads CASSSLAWILEDTEAFF. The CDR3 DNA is TGTGCCAGCAGCTCTCTAGCGTGGATATTGGAAGACACTGAAGCTTTCTTT. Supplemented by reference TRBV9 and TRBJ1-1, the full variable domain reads DSGVTQTPKHLITATGQRVTLRCSPRSGDLSVYWYQQSLDQGLQFLIQYYNGEERAKGNILERFSAQQFPDLHSELNLSSLELGDSALYFCASSSLAWILEDTEAFFGQGTRLTVV.

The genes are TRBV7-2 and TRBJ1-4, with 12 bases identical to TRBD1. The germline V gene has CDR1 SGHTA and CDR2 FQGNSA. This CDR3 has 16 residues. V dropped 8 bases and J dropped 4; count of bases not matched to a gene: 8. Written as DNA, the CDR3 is TGTGCCAGCGGTGGGGGACAGGGGGCCCGTAATGAAAAACTGTTTTTT. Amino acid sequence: CASGGGQGARNEKLFF.

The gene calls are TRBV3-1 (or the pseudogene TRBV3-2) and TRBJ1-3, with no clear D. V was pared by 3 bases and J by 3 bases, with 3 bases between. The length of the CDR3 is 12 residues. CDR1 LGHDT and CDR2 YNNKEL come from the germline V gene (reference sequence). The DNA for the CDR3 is TGTGCCAGCAGCCACGGTGGAAACACCATATATTTT. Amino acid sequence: CASSHGGNTIYF.

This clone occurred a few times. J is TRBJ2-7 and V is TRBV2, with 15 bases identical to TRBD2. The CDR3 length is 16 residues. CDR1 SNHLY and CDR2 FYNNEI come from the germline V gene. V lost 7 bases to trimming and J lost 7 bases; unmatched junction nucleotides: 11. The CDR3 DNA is TGTGCCAGCACTTGGACTAGCGGGGGGGCTTCCAGGGAGCAGTACTTC. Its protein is CASTWTSGGASREQYF.

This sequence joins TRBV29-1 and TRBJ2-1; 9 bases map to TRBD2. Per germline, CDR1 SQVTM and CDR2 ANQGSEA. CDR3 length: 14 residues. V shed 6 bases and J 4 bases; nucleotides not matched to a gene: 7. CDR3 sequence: CSVNGLAGYNEQFF. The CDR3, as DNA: TGCAGCGTCAATGGGCTAGCGGGGTACAATGAGCAGTTCTTC.

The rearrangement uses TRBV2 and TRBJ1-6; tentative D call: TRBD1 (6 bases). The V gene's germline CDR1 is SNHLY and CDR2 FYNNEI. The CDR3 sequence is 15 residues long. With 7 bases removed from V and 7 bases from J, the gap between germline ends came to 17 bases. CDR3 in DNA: TGTGCCAGCATTTGGCAGGACAGTGGGAATTCACCCCTCCACTTT. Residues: CASIWQDSGNSPLHF. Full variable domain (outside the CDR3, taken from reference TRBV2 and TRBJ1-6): EPEVTQTPSHQVTQMGQEVILRCVPISNHLYFYWYRQILGQKVEFLVSFYNNEISEKSEIFDDQFSVERPDGSNFTLKIRSTKLEDSAMYFCASIWQDSGNSPLHFGNGTRLTVT.